The next 16 T cell receptor beta chains were all read from a single sample in a study of blood T cell repertoires in COVID-19. Here immunoSEQ multiplex PCR was the method, and the copy in TCRdb shows in-frame clones only, minus some. The sample records 300,000 to 400,000 clones, around 89% being singletons. Material: PBMCs or T cells enriched from blood (not recorded which). These TCRs come from a woman aged 25-40 years with acute COVID-19.

J is TRBJ2-3 and V is TRBV24-1; 12 nucleotides match TRBD1. The CDR3 has 17 amino acids. V dropped 4 bases and J dropped 4; count of bases not matched to a gene: 8. The V gene's germline CDR1 is KGHDR and CDR2 SFDVKD. The CDR3 loop is CATSEPPGQGAADTQYF. As DNA, the CDR3 is TGTGCCACCAGTGAACCTCCGGGACAGGGGGCCGCAGATACGCAGTATTTT.

The chain uses TRBV6-6 and TRBJ2-5; TRBD2 aligns across 8 bases. Losses at the gene ends were 7 bases for V and 5 bases for J; bases not matched to a gene: 15. The CDR3 consists of 16 residues. The germline CDR1 and CDR2 sequences are MNHNY and SVGAGI (reference sequence). The DNA for the CDR3 is TGTGCCAGCAACTCGCCTGGCGGGGGGAACGGGGAGACCCAGTACTTC. This sequence encodes CASNSPGGGNGETQYF.

The V call is TRBV5-1, the J call TRBJ1-4; 7 bases are a match to TRBD1. This CDR3 comprises 14 residues. Germline assignment: CDR1 SGHRS and CDR2 YFSETQ. The junction had 11 bases not matched to a gene; V was cut back by 7 bases and J by 8 bases. The CDR3 here is CASGKQGQGEKLFF. CDR3 coding DNA: TGCGCCAGCGGGAAACAGGGGCAAGGGGAAAAACTGTTTTTT.

The genes are TRBV29-1 and TRBJ1-2, with D hard to call. Germline CDR1 is SQVTM and CDR2 is ANQGSEA. Trimming left V 4 bases short and J 0 bases short, with 9 bases between. This CDR3 spans 13 amino acids. CDR3 sequence: CSVAEISNYGYTF. The CDR3 DNA sequence: TGCAGCGTTGCGGAGATCTCTAACTATGGCTACACCTTC.

The V gene is TRBV7-9, the J gene TRBJ1-2; 7 nucleotides align to TRBD1. CDR3 length: 15 amino acids. From germline, CDR1 is SEHNR and CDR2 FQNEAQ (reference sequence). Trimming at V came to 4 bases and at J to 6 bases, leaving 11 bases not matched to a gene. The CDR3: CASSSDRALRDGYTF. For the CDR3, the DNA is TGTGCCAGCAGCTCCGACAGGGCGCTCCGGGATGGCTACACCTTC.

The chain uses TRBV4-1 and TRBJ2-7; possible D gene TRBD1, 6 bases. Between the trimmed V and J ends, which lost 0 bases and 3 bases, there was a span of 12 bases. From germline, CDR1 is MGHRA and CDR2 YSYEKL. The CDR3 has 15 residues. CDR3 loop: CASSQDHRELYEQYF. The DNA of the CDR3 is TGCGCCAGCAGCCAAGACCACAGGGAACTCTACGAGCAGTACTTC.

This clone was counted only a few times. This rearrangement joins TRBV30 to TRBJ2-1; D is uncertain. This CDR3 spans 13 amino acids. The V gene lost 0 bases and the J gene lost 8 bases, with 11 bases spanning the gap. CDR1 is GTSNPN, CDR2 SVGIG, per germline (reference sequence). CDR3 nucleotides: TGTGCCTGGAGTGTTGGAGAATTGGATGAGCAGTTCTTC. Translating gives CAWSVGELDEQFF.

Details on this clone: At the DNA level, this CDR3 is encoded by other sequences in the same sample as well. The CDR3 sequence: CASSLGASPLHF. DNA of the CDR3: TGTGCCAGCAGCTTAGGAGCGTCACCCCTCCACTTT. The chain joins TRBV7-9 to TRBJ1-6; no clear D. Germline lookup yields CDR1 SEHNR and CDR2 FQNEAQ (reference sequence). Trimming stripped 1 base from V and 10 bases from J, with 5 bases between. The CDR3 extends over 12 amino acids.

This clone is a singleton in its sample. The CDR3 bases are TGTGCCAGCAGCCCCCGGTACAGGGGTTCGGTGGGCTACACCTTC. Amino acid sequence: CASSPRYRGSVGYTF. The V call is TRBV11-1, the J call TRBJ1-2, with 7 bases that match TRBD1. The junction had 14 bases not matched to a gene; V was cut back by 5 bases and J by 8 bases. This CDR3 comprises 15 residues. Looked up from germline, CDR1 is SGHAT and CDR2 is FQDESV (reference sequence).

The table lists this clone with a few counts. The chain uses TRBV10-3 and TRBJ1-5, with 7 bases lining up with TRBD1. CDR1 and CDR2 from the germline V gene are ENHRY and SYGVKD. Trimming cost V 10 bases and J 4 bases; bases outside gene matches: 7. The CDR3 consists of 13 residues. DNA of the CDR3: TGTGCCAGCGACAGGGAGAGGAATCAGCCCCAGCATTTT. Translation: CASDRERNQPQHF.

The CDR3: CASSIGRLESYEQYF. CDR3 DNA sequence: TGTGCCAGTAGTATAGGCAGACTAGAATCCTACGAGCAGTACTTC. V and J are TRBV19 and TRBJ2-7; possibly TRBD2 for D (6 bases). Germline CDR1 and CDR2: LNHDA and SQIVND (reference sequence). Trimming left V 1 base short and J 1 base short, with 11 bases between. This CDR3 spans 15 amino acids.

CDR3 residues: CASSVRAEAFF. CDR3 DNA sequence: TGTGCCAGTAGTGTACGCGCTGAAGCTTTCTTT. V is TRBV19 and J is TRBJ1-1; D uncertain. Germline CDR1 is LNHDA and CDR2 is SQIVND (reference sequence). Trimming shortened V by 5 bases and J by 6 bases, and 7 bases separated the two germline ends. The CDR3 is made up of 11 amino acids.

V usage is TRBV7-2 and J usage is TRBJ1-4, with TRBD1 matching 7 bases. The V and J ends lost 5 bases and 0 bases, in that order; junction bases with no gene match: 3. Per the germline V gene, CDR1 is SGHTA and CDR2 is FQGNSA. CDR3 length: 15 residues. The DNA of the CDR3 is TGTGCCAGCAGCCGGGACAGACCAACTAATGAAAAACTGTTTTTT. Translated: CASSRDRPTNEKLFF.

This chain joins TRBV2 and TRBJ1-1, with 10 bases aligning to TRBD1. Germline V gives CDR1 SNHLY, CDR2 FYNNEI. The CDR3 consists of 15 residues. The V gene end was trimmed by 5 bases and the J gene end by 5 bases; junction bases not matched to a gene: 8. The CDR3 spells CASSIQDRGATEAFF. In DNA form, the CDR3 reads TGTGCCAGCAGTATACAGGACAGGGGGGCTACTGAAGCTTTCTTT.

Written as DNA, the CDR3 is TGTGCCAGCAGCTTAGTGACAGTAGCCAAAAACATTCAGTACTTC. Its protein product is CASSLVTVAKNIQYF. The J gene is TRBJ2-4, the V gene TRBV7-9; weak D call: TRBD1 (5 bases). The CDR3 has 15 amino acids. The germline V gene has CDR1 SEHNR and CDR2 FQNEAQ (reference sequence). The ends were cut back, 1 base at V and 0 bases at J, with 7 bases in the middle.

The chain combines TRBV29-1 with TRBJ1-3, with a tentative D call TRBD1 (6 bases). With 4 bases removed from V and 0 bases from J, the gap between germline ends came to 16 bases. This CDR3 comprises 16 residues. Germline CDR1 SQVTM, CDR2 ANQGSEA. The CDR3 region is CSVVSPGQSSGNTIYF. The CDR3 nucleotides are TGCAGCGTTGTAAGTCCCGGACAGAGCTCTGGAAACACCATATATTTT.